The sequence of this TCR beta chain was determined in a study of blood T cell repertoires in COVID-19 (dated by TCRdb to about 2020). For context, the study as a whole: Samples from collaborators originated in the United States, Italy and Spain and spanned both the acute and convalescent phases of COVID-19. The material from the prospective study consisted of cDNA or gDNA derived from T cells, B-cell-depleted T cells, or PBMCs. The dataset comprised deeply sampled blood TCRbeta repertoires from subjects exposed to, actively infected with, or recovered from COVID-19. The repertoires were made available in a free public database intended to serve as a resource for research on the immune response to SARS-CoV-2. The samples were drawn from the first 160 participants of the ongoing ImmuneRACE study and from 1,254 subjects provided by 6 global collaborators. Sample metadata almost always included a de-identified subject ID, COVID-19 status, age in years and sex. HLA class I and class II types, where available, came from metadata supplied by the sample provider rather than from assay-based typing. The paper as a whole reports these results and caveats: The quantity of clinical and demographic metadata differed by source and by participant and was supplied without curation.

The CDR3 spans 15 residues, from the cysteine through the phenylalanine. Only CDR3 DNA is held: 45 bases, read in frame from base 1. V has 6 bases trimmed and J has 10 bases trimmed; junction bases matching no gene number 12. CDR1 SNHLY and CDR2 FYNNEI were looked up in the germline V gene. TCRbeta CDR3 regions were amplified from genomic DNA using the immunoSEQ Assay, a bias-controlled multiplex PCR. Per the source publication's procedure: The number of nucleated cells in each sample was estimated by amplification of reference gene primers within the assay. To quantify the absolute abundance of each unique TCRbeta CDR3 rearrangement, sequence reads were collapsed and filtered. For each sample, productive Simpson clonality was calculated as the square root of Simpson's diversity index across productive rearrangements. In TCRdb, the immuneACCESS table is reduced to in-frame sequences with V and J assigned. These tables do not hold every clone; where another copy was compared, an unresolved V gene accounts for under half, and the others remain unexplained. Clonal size and the V and J genes are those of that table, whereas D and trimming came from the DNA. This sample gives under 100,000 clones in total; approximately 90% of them show up just once. The ten largest clones add up to 5% to 5.5% of the sample.

The collaborating institutions used their own protocols to collect whole blood in K2EDTA tubes. For TCRbeta analysis, collaborators shipped samples in one of three forms: frozen whole blood, isolated PBMCs, or DNA extracted from either of those sample types. Points on this clone: The antigen this receptor binds is unknown. No much larger clonotype is one base removed from it; base qualities were not supplied.

The chain links TRBV2 with TRBJ1-6; 7 junctional bases match TRBD1. The sequencing input was peripheral blood. The TCR was taken from a man aged 50 or older with acute or convalescent COVID-19. The CDR3 region: CASRPGTATISPLHF. The bases read TGTGCCAGCAGACCCGGGACAGCGACGATCTCACCCCTCCACTTT.